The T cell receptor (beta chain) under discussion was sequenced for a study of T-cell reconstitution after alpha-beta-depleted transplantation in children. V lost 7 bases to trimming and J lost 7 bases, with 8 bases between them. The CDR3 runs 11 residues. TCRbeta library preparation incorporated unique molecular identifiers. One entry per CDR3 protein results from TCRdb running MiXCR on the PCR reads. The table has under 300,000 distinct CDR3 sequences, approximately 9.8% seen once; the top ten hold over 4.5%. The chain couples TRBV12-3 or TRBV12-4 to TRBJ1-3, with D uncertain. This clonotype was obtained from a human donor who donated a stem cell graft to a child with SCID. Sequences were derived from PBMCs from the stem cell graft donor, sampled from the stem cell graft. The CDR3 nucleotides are TGTGCCAGCATAAGTCGGAACACCATATATTTT. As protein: CASISRNTIYF.